The present T cell receptor beta chain was sequenced within a study of cytomegalovirus exposure and HLA in healthy donors. Study overall: Some 85 million unique TCRs, all from HLA-typed donors, were included in an early release of the data. Overall study findings and caveats: Rare TCR sequences dominated, though some public TCRs recurred in many donors. Specificity of a few CMV-associated chains for CMV antigens was verified in vitro.

The CDR3 extends over 14 amino acids. The germline V gene encodes CDR1 SNHLY and CDR2 FYNNEI. V shed 1 base and J shed 4 bases, with 10 bases lying between them. Note on this clone: Its antigen remains unidentified.

The study sampled nominally healthy donors, though unrecorded immune exposures were likely. Use of 60 Vbeta and 13 Jbeta primers characterized the PCR. Sequencing used immunoSEQ multiplex PCR; TCRdb keeps in-frame clones, though not all of them. Among 85,000 to 100,000 clones listed, 50% to 80% were seen once. The sample taken for sequencing was PBMCs. This sequence joins TRBV2 and TRBJ1-2; D is unresolved. This TCR derives from a man between 60 and 70 years old in good health and CMV-seronegative. The CDR3 coding sequence is TGTGCCAGCAGTGAAGTTGGAGATTCCTATGGCTACACCTTC. This encodes CASSEVGDSYGYTF. Based on the CDR3 plus reference TRBV2 and TRBJ1-2, the full variable domain is EPEVTQTPSHQVTQMGQEVILRCVPISNHLYFYWYRQILGQKVEFLVSFYNNEISEKSEIFDDQFSVERPDGSNFTLKIRSTKLEDSAMYFCASSEVGDSYGYTFGSGTRLTVV.